The 21 T cell receptor beta chains below come from one sample, sequenced in a study of blood T cell repertoires in COVID-19. Sequenced by immunoSEQ multiplex PCR; TCRdb stores in-frame clones only, minus some. The sample gives 68,000 or so clones, 75% to 90% of which show up once; about 8.1% is in the top ten. Sample: peripheral blood. The receptors were gathered from a man aged 30-40 years with acute or convalescent COVID-19.

The chain links TRBV7-3 to TRBJ2-1; 7 nucleotides agree with TRBD2. The CDR3 totals 17 residues. Germline assignment: CDR1 SGHTA and CDR2 FQGTGA. Trimming cost V 6 bases and J 6 bases; bases outside gene matches: 17. CDR3 DNA: TGTGCCAGCAGGTCAGGGATGGGACTATCAGCGGTCAATGAGCAGTTCTTC. Its protein is CASRSGMGLSAVNEQFF.

The chain couples TRBV5-4 to TRBJ1-3; 7 nucleotides match TRBD1. After removal of 4 bases from V and 4 bases from J, the junction contained 11 bases not matched to a gene. CDR3 length: 16 amino acids. Germline loops: CDR1 SGHNT, CDR2 YYREEE (reference sequence). CDR3 amino acids: CASSRRGTGVGNTIYF. The DNA for the CDR3 is TGTGCCAGCAGCCGAAGGGGAACAGGGGTCGGAAACACCATATATTTT.

This sequence joins TRBV11-3 and TRBJ2-3; 7 bases agree with TRBD1. Looked up from germline, CDR1 is SGHNT and CDR2 is YENEEA. CDR3 size: 15 residues. V was pared by 5 bases and J by 1 base, with 6 bases of the junction left unmatched. The CDR3 DNA follows: TGTGCCAGCAGCCATAACAGGGGTGGCACAGATACGCAGTATTTT. Its protein product is CASSHNRGGTDTQYF.

The V and J genes are TRBV27 and TRBJ2-1; tentatively, D is TRBD2 (5 bases). The ends were cut back, 4 bases at V and 0 bases at J, with 13 bases in the middle. The CDR3 has 16 amino acids. From germline, CDR1 is MNHEY and CDR2 SMNVEV (reference sequence). DNA of the CDR3: TGTGCCAGCAGTTCAGACTACCGAATCTCCTACAATGAGCAGTTCTTC. Encoded protein: CASSSDYRISYNEQFF.

The chain has TRBV6-6 and TRBJ2-1, with a weak D call TRBD1 (6 bases). CDR1 and CDR2 from the germline V gene are MNHNY and SVGAGI (reference sequence). V dropped 0 bases and J dropped 14 bases, with 14 bases sitting between them. The CDR3 contains 13 residues. CDR3 sequence: CASSYSNRQGKFF. As DNA, the CDR3 is TGTGCCAGCAGTTACTCGAATCGCCAGGGGAAGTTCTTC.

The CDR3: CASSLTGDTQYF. The CDR3 nucleotides read TGCGCCAGCAGCTTGACAGGAGATACGCAGTATTTT. The V gene is TRBV5-1, the J gene TRBJ2-3, with a weak D call TRBD1 (5 bases). This CDR3 is 12 amino acids long. From germline, CDR1 is SGHRS and CDR2 YFSETQ. V was pared by 1 base and J by 5 bases, with 5 bases between. Supplemented by reference TRBV5-1 and TRBJ2-3, the full variable domain reads KAGVTQTPRYLIKTRGQQVTLSCSPISGHRSVSWYQQTPGQGLQFLFEYFSETQRNKGNFPGRFSGRQFSNSRSEMNVSTLELGDSALYLCASSLTGDTQYFGPGTRLTVL.

The V gene is TRBV5-8, the J gene TRBJ2-2; D is uncertain. Germline lookup yields CDR1 SGHTS and CDR2 YDEGEE. The length of the CDR3 is 13 residues. V was cut by 4 bases and J by 7 bases, with 11 bases left in between. In DNA, the CDR3 is TGTGCCAGCAGCCGTTCATCCGGCGGGGAGCTGTTTTTT. Residues: CASSRSSGGELFF.

The V call is TRBV4-3, the J call TRBJ2-1, with D possibly TRBD2 on 5 matching bases. V lost 2 bases and J 5 bases, leaving 13 bases between the germline ends. CDR1 and CDR2 (germline): LGHNA, YSLEER. The CDR3 contains 15 residues. Here the CDR3 DNA reads TGCGCCAGCAGCCAATCAATAGCGTTGAACAATGAGCAGTTCTTC. Its protein is CASSQSIALNNEQFF.

The count of this clone is one. The V gene is TRBV13, the J gene TRBJ2-5, with 12 bases aligning to TRBD2. The J segment lost 3 bases and the V segment lost 8 bases, leaving 4 bases of the junction unmatched. The CDR3 covers 14 residues. Germline V gene sequence: CDR1 PRHDT, CDR2 FYEKMQ (reference sequence). For the CDR3, the DNA is TGTGCCAGCGCATCTAGCGGGAGGGAAGAGACCCAGTACTTC. Translating gives CASASSGREETQYF.

The chain recombines TRBV18 with TRBJ2-1; D may be TRBD2 (5 bases). Between the trimmed V and J ends, which lost 3 bases and 10 bases, there was a span of 25 bases. CDR1 and CDR2 from the germline V gene are KGHSH and LQKENI. This CDR3 is built from 17 residues. CDR3 DNA sequence: TGTGCCAGCTCACCCCCCGGGCGGGCTTTAGCGCAAGGAGAGCAGTTCTTC. Translating gives CASSPPGRALAQGEQFF.

The V call is TRBV7-9, the J call TRBJ2-5; D might be TRBD1 (7 bases). Germline CDR1 is SEHNR and CDR2 is FQNEAQ (reference sequence). V shed 5 bases and J shed 0 bases, with 16 bases lying between them. The CDR3 spans 16 residues. In nucleotides, the CDR3 is TGTGCCAGCAGCACGCGGGACAGTTCGTACCAAGAGACCCAGTACTTC. Translation: CASSTRDSSYQETQYF.

The J gene is TRBJ1-2, the V gene TRBV4-1; 10 nucleotides align to TRBD1. With 4 bases clipped from V and 6 bases from J, the junction kept 8 bases outside the gene matches. CDR1 and CDR2 (germline): MGHRA, YSYEKL. The CDR3 covers 15 residues. This CDR3 reads CASSPSPGTGDGYTF. The DNA of the CDR3 is TGCGCCAGCAGCCCGAGTCCCGGGACAGGGGATGGCTACACCTTC.

The V and J genes are TRBV27 and TRBJ2-4; 10 bases match TRBD1. The CDR3 is 16 residues long. The V segment lost 1 base and the J segment 7 bases; nucleotides outside the gene matches: 7. CDR1 MNHEY and CDR2 SMNVEV come from the germline V gene (reference sequence). The CDR3 spells CASSLYSPGQGNIQYF. In nucleotides, the CDR3 is TGTGCCAGCAGTTTATATTCCCCGGGACAGGGGAACATTCAGTACTTC.

This clone was seen a few times. The V and J genes are TRBV14 and TRBJ2-1, with D perhaps matching TRBD1 (7 bases). Germline lookup yields CDR1 SGHDN and CDR2 FVKESK. The CDR3 totals 16 residues. The V and J ends lost 4 bases and 3 bases respectively, with 16 bases between them. CDR3 amino acids: CASSPYSQGGYNEQFF. The CDR3 DNA is TGTGCCAGCAGCCCCTATAGCCAGGGGGGCTACAATGAGCAGTTCTTC.

This chain's CDR3 is CASSDPGQEKLFF. The CDR3 nucleotides are TGTGCCAGCAGCGACCCGGGACAGGAAAAACTGTTTTTT. The V call is TRBV6-5, the J call TRBJ1-4; the match to TRBD1 covers 7 bases. V was clipped by 6 bases and J by 8 bases; unmatched bases: 6. The CDR3 runs 13 residues. Per germline, CDR1 MNHEY and CDR2 SVGAGI.

The chain joins TRBV6-1 to TRBJ2-1; D unclear. The CDR3 totals 16 residues. The V gene lost 3 bases and the J gene lost 0 bases, with 12 bases spanning the gap. The germline V gene has CDR1 MNHNS and CDR2 SASEGT. CDR3 region: CASSDPHRSSYNEQFF. The CDR3 DNA reads as TGTGCCAGCAGTGACCCACATCGGAGCTCCTACAATGAGCAGTTCTTC.

V is TRBV6-6 and J is TRBJ1-1, with a possible D match to TRBD1 (6 bases). Trimming cost V 0 bases and J 4 bases, with 9 bases left between them. The CDR3 has 14 residues. The V gene's germline CDR1 is MNHNY and CDR2 SVGAGI (reference sequence). Here the CDR3 DNA reads TGTGCCAGCAGTTACTCGAGGGGGACCACTGAAGCTTTCTTT. Its protein is CASSYSRGTTEAFF.

The chain is built from TRBV19 and TRBJ1-1, with 10 bases matching TRBD1. The junction had 11 bases not matched to a gene; V was cut back by 3 bases and J by 4 bases. CDR3 length equals 17 residues. Germline loops: CDR1 LNHDA, CDR2 SQIVND (reference sequence). CDR3 nucleotide sequence: TGTGCCAGTAGTATCCCGGGACAGGGGCCCAGAGGCACTGAAGCTTTCTTT. Protein product: CASSIPGQGPRGTEAFF.

The chain joins TRBV4-1 to TRBJ2-2, with 7 bases matching TRBD2. Germline V gene data show CDR1 as MGHRA and CDR2 as YSYEKL. The CDR3 spans 14 residues. Trimming at V came to 7 bases and at J to 4 bases, leaving 6 bases not matched to a gene. CDR3 DNA: TGCGCCAGCAAGGGAGGGCCGTTCACCGGGGAGCTGTTTTTT. It translates to CASKGGPFTGELFF.

V usage is TRBV19 and J usage is TRBJ1-5; no reliable D call. Germline loops: CDR1 LNHDA, CDR2 SQIVND (reference sequence). Trimming removed 10 bases at V and 4 bases at J, with 14 bases between. The CDR3 covers 13 residues. This CDR3 is CATLQSPNQPQHF. As DNA, the CDR3 is TGTGCCACCCTACAGTCCCCTAATCAGCCCCAGCATTTT.

The gene calls are TRBV5-1 and TRBJ2-7; 10 bases fit TRBD2. Germline CDR1 SGHRS, CDR2 YFSETQ. V was pared by 1 base and J by 5 bases, with 3 bases of the junction left unmatched. This CDR3 contains 14 residues. The CDR3 DNA sequence: TGCGCCAGCAGCTTGATAACTAGCGGGGACGAGCAGTACTTC. Translation: CASSLITSGDEQYF.